This TCR beta chain was captured in a study of T cell responses to AZD1222 COVID-19 vaccine (dated by TCRdb to the early 2020s). Concerning the study at large: TCR sequencing was performed for about 250 trial participants, of whom about 200 were given two doses of AZD1222 and 26 were given two doses of MenACWY control vaccine. Trial participants were enrolled by age into subgroups of 18-55, 56-69 and 70-plus years, and around 150, 29 and 61 TCR-sequenced participants, respectively, were included in these subgroups.

The CDR3 regions of human TCRbeta chains were analyzed by immunosequencing. From the authors' description of their analysis: TCRs in the repertoires were compared against a reference library of SARS-CoV-2-specific TCRs that had been generated with the MIRA antigen-specificity platform. Breadth meant the fraction of unique TCRs that were SARS-CoV-2-associated, whereas depth meant the fraction of total T cells that were SARS-CoV-2-associated. Using the MIRA data, every spike-specific TCR was mapped to the spike region that the TCR reacted to and assigned to either a CD4 or a CD8 class. Log10-transformed breadth and depth values were compared by one-way ANOVA with Sidak's multiple comparisons tests. Not all clones reach the TCRdb copy of this immuneACCESS table, which keeps in-frame sequences only. Checked studies attribute under half of the gap to unresolved V genes and leave the rest unexplained. That table is the source of V, J and clone size, and D and trimming were worked out from the DNA. The sample yields 150,000 to 200,000 clones; approximately 89% were counted once. The ten largest clones add up to roughly 1.3% of the sample.

Including cysteine and phenylalanine, the CDR3 has 14 amino acids. Only the CDR3 DNA stays, 42 bases, in frame from base 1. The germline V end is reduced by 5 bases and the J end by 4 bases; junction bases left unmatched: 7. Taken from the germline V gene (reference sequence), the CDR1 and CDR2 loops are LNHDA and SQIVND. The intended sense of this specimen's time point label: about 28 days (+/-7) after the second vaccine dose. AZD1222 recipients whose second dose came at about 4 weeks and those whose second dose came at about 12 weeks were combined into one group, since spike-specific TCR depth and breadth did not differ between the two schedules. Samples from vaccinated people were obtained from the UK trials COV001 and COV002, which included a single-blind randomized controlled phase 2/3 trial of AZD1222 (ChAdOx1 nCoV-19) in healthy adults. For TCRbeta chain sequencing, PBMC samples from trial participants were taken at day 0 and at day 28 after the second dose.

Of note for this clone: Its antigen is unknown. Base qualities are not provided; no much larger clone lies one nucleotide away.

General findings and caveats noted by the study authors: Conclusions about previously exposed vaccinees are limited because only six or seven AZD1222 recipients were SARS-CoV-2 seropositive at baseline. Spike-specific TCR breadth and depth rose significantly after two AZD1222 doses compared with day 0 and with MenACWY recipients. Most participants were white British and females outnumbered males, and the authors suggested that clonal diversity may have been underestimated. Nearly half of unique spike-specific TCRs reportedly recognized epitopes outside regions mutated in the B.1.351 and B.1.1.7 variants. Because no samples from the day 14 peak response were available, repertoires could be characterized only after the peak T cell response. In the small 56-69-year group, the increase in depth fell short of significance, most likely because of low power. Vaccine-associated CD4 TCRs spanned the whole spike protein, with dominant responses in regions 160-218 and 743-854.

This receptor chain uses TRBV19 and TRBJ1-1; the junction holds 7 bases that match TRBD1. The receptor was isolated from an adult who received the AZD1222 COVID-19 vaccine. The sample consisted of peripheral blood, taken 28 days after the second AZD1222 dose. For the CDR3, the sequence is CASSSAGGVTEAFF. In nucleotide form, the sequence is TGTGCCAGTAGTTCCGCAGGGGGAGTCACTGAAGCTTTCTTT.